The TCR beta chain described here comes from a study of cytomegalovirus exposure and HLA in healthy donors. Study-wide findings and caveats: Reported findings show TCR beta sequences accurately forecast HLA-A and HLA-B alleles in most subjects. Presence/absence analyses supposed approximately even sequencing depth among donors. With DRB1 most and HLA-C fewest, TCR association rates differed between HLA loci in a later analysis.

The length of the CDR3 is 16 residues. CDR1 is MNHEY, CDR2 SMNVEV, per germline (reference sequence). The junction had 11 bases not matched to a gene; V was cut back by 2 bases and J by 6 bases. In regard to this clone: Its antigen is still unknown.

Primers: 60 Vbeta forward and 13 Jbeta reverse. Sequencing was performed with immunoSEQ multiplex PCR; in TCRdb, only in-frame clones are kept and a portion is missing. This table holds some 200,000 clones, 77% found once. Sequences were obtained from PBMCs. This chain joins TRBV27 and TRBJ1-2; 8 bases agree with TRBD1. The sequence came from a female donor in good health and CMV-seronegative. The chain's CDR3 is CASSLNFQGALDGYTF. The CDR3 DNA reads as TGTGCCAGCAGTTTAAATTTTCAGGGGGCATTGGATGGCTACACCTTC.